Below, 5 T cell receptor beta chains from the same sample are listed, as sequenced in a study of blood T cell repertoires in COVID-19 (dated by TCRdb to the early 2020s). Libraries were made using the immunoSEQ multiplex PCR assay. TCRdb obtained this table from immuneACCESS and retained in-frame rearrangements with V and J assigned. These tables miss some clones; where compared with another copy, unresolved V genes account for less than half of the shortfall, and the remainder is unexplained. The sample table contains 200,000 or so clones; only one count was recorded for over 75% of them. The ten largest clonotypes hold roughly 6% of the sample. Input material: peripheral blood. The origin of the receptors is a woman aged 40-49 years who had recovered from COVID-19.

The chain has TRBV2 and TRBJ1-1, with D tentatively TRBD1 (6 bases). This CDR3 spans 13 amino acids. The germline V gene encodes CDR1 SNHLY and CDR2 FYNNEI. V was shortened by 8 bases and J by 1 base, with 11 bases between the two germline ends. The CDR3 DNA reads as TGTGCCAGCTTTGGACAGTCGAACACTGAAGCTTTCTTT. It codes for CASFGQSNTEAFF.

The rearrangement joins TRBV27 to TRBJ1-5, with D perhaps TRBD1 (6 bases). The CDR3 has 12 amino acids. The germline CDR1 and CDR2 sequences are MNHEY and SMNVEV (reference sequence). V gave up 3 bases and J gave up 7 bases, with 7 bases separating them. CDR3 in amino acids: CASSFGGQPQHF. The CDR3, as DNA: TGTGCCAGCAGTTTTGGGGGCCAGCCCCAGCATTTT.

The J gene is TRBJ2-1, the V gene TRBV5-1; 10 bases line up with TRBD2. V gave up 0 bases and J gave up 4 bases; unmatched junction bases: 4. Germline loops: CDR1 SGHRS, CDR2 YFSETQ. CDR3 length: 16 residues. The CDR3 here is CASSLGLAGTYNEQFF. CDR3 sequence (DNA): TGCGCCAGCAGCTTGGGACTAGCGGGCACTTACAATGAGCAGTTCTTC. Supplemented by reference TRBV5-1 and TRBJ2-1, the full variable domain reads KAGVTQTPRYLIKTRGQQVTLSCSPISGHRSVSWYQQTPGQGLQFLFEYFSETQRNKGNFPGRFSGRQFSNSRSEMNVSTLELGDSALYLCASSLGLAGTYNEQFFGPGTRLTVL.

This chain connects TRBV29-1 to TRBJ1-3; D is uncertain. Germline CDR1 reads SQVTM; CDR2 reads ANQGSEA. Trimming took off 6 bases at V and 0 bases at J, with 12 bases between the two ends. This CDR3 has 14 amino acids. The CDR3 DNA sequence: TGCAGCGTACGATCTAGCAGCTCTGGAAACACCATATATTTT. Encoded protein: CSVRSSSSGNTIYF.

This sequence joins TRBV24-1 and TRBJ2-3, with 15 bases lining up with TRBD2. CDR3 length: 16 amino acids. The V gene end was trimmed by 3 bases and the J gene end by 5 bases; junction bases not matched to a gene: 2. Germline CDR1 and CDR2: KGHDR and SFDVKD. The CDR3 is CATSDGLAGGLDTQYF. CDR3 bases: TGTGCCACCAGTGATGGACTAGCGGGAGGGTTAGATACGCAGTATTTT.